The present entry profiles one TCR beta chain with its context. The CDR3 consists of 15 residues. Germline V gene lookup returns CDR1 LNHDA and CDR2 SQIVND (reference sequence). The junction had 10 bases not matched to a gene; V was cut back by 3 bases and J by 6 bases. The repertoire was sequenced with immunoSEQ multiplex PCR; TCRdb's copy has only in-frame clones and lacks some. Of about 140,000 clones listed, roughly 86% were seen once; the top ten hold 3.5% to 5%. The data originate from a study of cytomegalovirus exposure and HLA in healthy donors. The chain uses TRBV19 and TRBJ2-7, with 8 bases fitting TRBD1. The sequencing sample was made of PBMCs. The receptor was isolated from a man younger than 35 in good health and CMV-seropositive. Written as DNA, the CDR3 is TGTGCCAGTAGTATGGATGGTGGGACAGGTCGCGAGCAGTACTTC. It codes for CASSMDGGTGREQYF.